The TCR beta chain described here comes from a study of blood T cell repertoires in COVID-19. As for the study in general: The United States, Italy and Spain provided the acute and convalescent COVID-19 samples. Sources were T cells, B-cell-depleted T cells, or PBMCs; the material itself was cDNA or gDNA.

As originally analysed: Estimated nucleated cell counts came from reference gene primer amplification. TCRdb's table, derived via immunoSEQ multiplex PCR, lists solely in-frame clones and lacks some. The DNA was the basis for D and trimming; V, J and clone size are from that table. The sample yields 95,000 to 100,000 clones, 85% to 95% seen once. V was pared by 5 bases and J by 11 bases, with 13 bases of the junction left unmatched. CDR1 MNHEY and CDR2 SMNVEV come from the germline V gene (reference sequence). The CDR3 totals 14 residues. The V and J genes are TRBV27 and TRBJ1-1; 8 bases are a match to TRBD1. This TCR came from a man aged 50-59 years with active COVID-19. The source material was peripheral blood. CDR3 DNA sequence: TGTGCCAGCAGTATCGGTCAGGGGGCGATAATGGCTTTCTTT. Its protein is CASSIGQGAIMAFF.